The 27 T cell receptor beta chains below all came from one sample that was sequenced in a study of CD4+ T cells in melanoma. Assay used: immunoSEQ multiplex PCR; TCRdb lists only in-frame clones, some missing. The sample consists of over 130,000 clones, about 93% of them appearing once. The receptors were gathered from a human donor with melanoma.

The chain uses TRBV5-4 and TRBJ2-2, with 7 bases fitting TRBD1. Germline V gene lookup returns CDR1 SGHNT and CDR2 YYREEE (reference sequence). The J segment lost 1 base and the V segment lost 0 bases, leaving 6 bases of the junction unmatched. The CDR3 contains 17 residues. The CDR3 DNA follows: TGTGCCAGCAGCTTGGCCAGGGGGTCCCAGAACACCGGGGAGCTGTTTTTT. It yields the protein CASSLARGSQNTGELFF.

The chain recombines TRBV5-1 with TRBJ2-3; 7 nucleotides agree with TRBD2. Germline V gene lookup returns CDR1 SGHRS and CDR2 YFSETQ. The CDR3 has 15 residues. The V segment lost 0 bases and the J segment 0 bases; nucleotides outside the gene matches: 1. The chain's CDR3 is CASSLAGLSTDTQYF. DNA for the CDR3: TGCGCCAGCAGCTTGGCGGGACTAAGCACAGATACGCAGTATTTT.

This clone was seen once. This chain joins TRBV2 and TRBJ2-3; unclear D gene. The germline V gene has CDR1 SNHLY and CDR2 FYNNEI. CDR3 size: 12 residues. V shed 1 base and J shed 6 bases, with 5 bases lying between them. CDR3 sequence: CASSEGADTQYF. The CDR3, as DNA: TGTGCCAGCAGTGAAGGAGCGGATACGCAGTATTTT. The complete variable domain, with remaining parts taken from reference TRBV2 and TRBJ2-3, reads EPEVTQTPSHQVTQMGQEVILRCVPISNHLYFYWYRQILGQKVEFLVSFYNNEISEKSEIFDDQFSVERPDGSNFTLKIRSTKLEDSAMYFCASSEGADTQYFGPGTRLTVL.

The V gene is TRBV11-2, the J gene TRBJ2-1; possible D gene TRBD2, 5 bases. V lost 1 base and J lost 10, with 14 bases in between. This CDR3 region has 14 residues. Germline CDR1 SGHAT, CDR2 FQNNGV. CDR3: CASSLARGPGEQFF. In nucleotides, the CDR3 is TGTGCCAGCAGCTTAGCGCGCGGGCCGGGGGAGCAGTTCTTC.

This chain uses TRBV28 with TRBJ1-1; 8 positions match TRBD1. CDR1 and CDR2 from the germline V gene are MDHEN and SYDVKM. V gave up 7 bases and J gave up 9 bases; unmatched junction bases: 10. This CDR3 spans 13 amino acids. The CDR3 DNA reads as TGTGCCAGCACCCCCGGACAGGGCCGAAAAGCTTTCTTT. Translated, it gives CASTPGQGRKAFF. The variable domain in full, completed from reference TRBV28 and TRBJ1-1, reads DVKVTQSSRYLVKRTGEKVFLECVQDMDHENMFWYRQDPGLGLRLIYFSYDVKMKEKGDIPEGYSVSREKKERFSLILESASTNQTSMYLCASTPGQGRKAFFGQGTRLTVV.

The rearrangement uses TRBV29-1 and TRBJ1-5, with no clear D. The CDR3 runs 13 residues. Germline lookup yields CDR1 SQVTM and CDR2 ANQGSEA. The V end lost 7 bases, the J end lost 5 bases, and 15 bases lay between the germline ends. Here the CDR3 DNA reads TGCAGCGCAAAAGACCAGAGCGATCAGCCCCAGCATTTT. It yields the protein CSAKDQSDQPQHF. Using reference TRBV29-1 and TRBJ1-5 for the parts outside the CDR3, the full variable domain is SAVISQKPSRDICQRGTSLTIQCQVDSQVTMMFWYRQQPGQSLTLIATANQGSEATYESGFVIDKFPISRPNLTFSTLTVSNMSPEDSSIYLCSAKDQSDQPQHFGDGTRLSIL.

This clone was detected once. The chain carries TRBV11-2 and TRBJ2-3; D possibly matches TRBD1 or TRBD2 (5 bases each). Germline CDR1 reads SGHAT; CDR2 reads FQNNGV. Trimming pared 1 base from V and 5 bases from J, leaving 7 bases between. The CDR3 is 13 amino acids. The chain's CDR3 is CASSLVGVDTQYF. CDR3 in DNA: TGTGCCAGCAGCTTAGTGGGGGTAGATACGCAGTATTTT. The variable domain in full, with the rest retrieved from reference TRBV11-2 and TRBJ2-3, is EAGVAQSPRYKIIEKRQSVAFWCNPISGHATLYWYQQILGQGPKLLIQFQNNGVVDDSQLPKDRFSAERLKGVDSTLKIQPAKLEDSAVYLCASSLVGVDTQYFGPGTRLTVL.

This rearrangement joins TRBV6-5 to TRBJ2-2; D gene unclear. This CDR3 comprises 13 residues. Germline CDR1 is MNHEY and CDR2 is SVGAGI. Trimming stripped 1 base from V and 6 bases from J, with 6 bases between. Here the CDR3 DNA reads TGTGCCAGCAGTTACTTCATATCCGGGGAGCTGTTTTTT. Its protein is CASSYFISGELFF.

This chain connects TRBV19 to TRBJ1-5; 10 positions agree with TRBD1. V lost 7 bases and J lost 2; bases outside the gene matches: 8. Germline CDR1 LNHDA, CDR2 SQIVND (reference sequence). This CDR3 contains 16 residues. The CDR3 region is CASTPAGTGGNQPQHF. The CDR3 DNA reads TGTGCCAGTACTCCGGCTGGGACAGGGGGCAATCAGCCCCAGCATTTT.

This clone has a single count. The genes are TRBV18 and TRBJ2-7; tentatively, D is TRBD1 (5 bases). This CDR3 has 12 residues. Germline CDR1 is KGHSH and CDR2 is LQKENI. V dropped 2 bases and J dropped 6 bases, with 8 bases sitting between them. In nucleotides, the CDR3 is TGTGCCAGCTCACCAATGGGGCGCGAGCAGTACTTC. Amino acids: CASSPMGREQYF.

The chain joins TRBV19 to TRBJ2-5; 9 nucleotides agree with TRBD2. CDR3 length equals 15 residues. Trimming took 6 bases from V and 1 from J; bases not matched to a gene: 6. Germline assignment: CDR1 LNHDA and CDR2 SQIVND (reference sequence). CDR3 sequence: CASRSGAGGQETQYF. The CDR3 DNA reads TGTGCCAGTAGATCAGGAGCGGGGGGCCAAGAGACCCAGTACTTC.

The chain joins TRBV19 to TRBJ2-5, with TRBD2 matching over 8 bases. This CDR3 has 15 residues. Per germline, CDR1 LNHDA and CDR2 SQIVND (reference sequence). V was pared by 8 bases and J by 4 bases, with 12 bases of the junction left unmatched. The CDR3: CASGLLADTIETQYF. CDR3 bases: TGTGCCAGTGGATTACTAGCGGATACTATAGAGACCCAGTACTTC.

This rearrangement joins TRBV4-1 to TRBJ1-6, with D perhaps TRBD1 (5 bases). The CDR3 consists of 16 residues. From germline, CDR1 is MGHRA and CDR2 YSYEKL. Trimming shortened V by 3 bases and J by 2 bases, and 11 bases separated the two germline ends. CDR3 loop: CASSHRGGTYNSPLHF. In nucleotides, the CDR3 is TGCGCCAGCAGCCACCGGGGGGGAACCTATAATTCACCCCTCCACTTT.

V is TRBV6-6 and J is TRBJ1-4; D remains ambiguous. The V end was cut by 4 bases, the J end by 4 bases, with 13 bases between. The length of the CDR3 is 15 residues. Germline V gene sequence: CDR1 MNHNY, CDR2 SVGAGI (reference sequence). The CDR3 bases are TGTGCCAGCAGTTCTCCTCAGAGCTTTAATGAAAAACTGTTTTTT. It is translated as CASSSPQSFNEKLFF.

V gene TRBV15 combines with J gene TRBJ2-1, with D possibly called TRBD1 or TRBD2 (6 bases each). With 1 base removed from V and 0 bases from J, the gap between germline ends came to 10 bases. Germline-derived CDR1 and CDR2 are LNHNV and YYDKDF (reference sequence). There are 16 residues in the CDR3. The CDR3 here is CATSRVPGASYNEQFF. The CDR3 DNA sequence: TGTGCCACCAGCAGAGTACCGGGGGCCTCCTACAATGAGCAGTTCTTC.

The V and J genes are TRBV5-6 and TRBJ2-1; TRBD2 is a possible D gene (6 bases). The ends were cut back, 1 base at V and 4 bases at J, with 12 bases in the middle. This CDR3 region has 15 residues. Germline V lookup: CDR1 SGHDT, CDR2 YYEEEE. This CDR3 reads CASSLYPGVYNEQFF. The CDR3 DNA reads TGTGCCAGCAGCTTGTACCCGGGGGTTTACAATGAGCAGTTCTTC.

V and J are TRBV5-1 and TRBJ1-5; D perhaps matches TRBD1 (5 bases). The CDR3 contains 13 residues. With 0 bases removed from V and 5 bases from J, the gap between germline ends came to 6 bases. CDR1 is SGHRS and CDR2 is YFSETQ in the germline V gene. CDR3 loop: CASSLGGDQPQHF. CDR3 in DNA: TGCGCCAGCAGCTTGGGGGGGGATCAGCCCCAGCATTTT.

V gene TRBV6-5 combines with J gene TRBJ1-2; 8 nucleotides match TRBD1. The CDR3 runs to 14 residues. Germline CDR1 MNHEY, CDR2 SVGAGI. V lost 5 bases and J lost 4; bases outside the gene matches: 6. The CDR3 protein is CASSQGTGRYGYTF. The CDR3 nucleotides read TGTGCCAGCAGTCAAGGGACAGGTCGCTATGGCTACACCTTC.

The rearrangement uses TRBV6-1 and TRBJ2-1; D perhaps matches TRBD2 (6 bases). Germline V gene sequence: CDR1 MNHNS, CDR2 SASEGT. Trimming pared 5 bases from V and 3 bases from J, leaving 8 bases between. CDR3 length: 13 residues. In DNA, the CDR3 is TGTGCCAGCAGTCCTAGCGTCTACAATGAGCAGTTCTTC. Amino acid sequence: CASSPSVYNEQFF.

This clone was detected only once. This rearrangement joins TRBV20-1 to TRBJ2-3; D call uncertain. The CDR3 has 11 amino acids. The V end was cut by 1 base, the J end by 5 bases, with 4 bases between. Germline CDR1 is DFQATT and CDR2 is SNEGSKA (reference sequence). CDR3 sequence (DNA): TGCAGTGCTAGAGTAGGAGATACGCAGTATTTT. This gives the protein CSARVGDTQYF.

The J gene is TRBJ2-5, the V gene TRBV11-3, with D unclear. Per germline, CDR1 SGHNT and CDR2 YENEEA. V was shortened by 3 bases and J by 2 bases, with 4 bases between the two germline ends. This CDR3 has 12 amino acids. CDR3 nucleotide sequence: TGTGCCAGCAGCTTTCAGCAAGAGACCCAGTACTTC. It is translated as CASSFQQETQYF.

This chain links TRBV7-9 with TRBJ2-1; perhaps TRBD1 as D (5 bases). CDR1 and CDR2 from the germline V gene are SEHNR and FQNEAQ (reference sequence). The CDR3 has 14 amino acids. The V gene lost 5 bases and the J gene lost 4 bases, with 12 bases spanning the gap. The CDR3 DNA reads TGTGCCAGCAGCGCCAGGGTAACTTACAATGAGCAGTTCTTC. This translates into CASSARVTYNEQFF.

The CDR3 sequence: CASSSQGLGQPQHF. The CDR3 coding sequence is TGTGCCAGCAGTTCTCAGGGCCTGGGCCAGCCCCAGCATTTT. The chain links TRBV2 to TRBJ1-5; weak D call: TRBD1 (5 bases). This CDR3 is 14 amino acids long. Trimming stripped 5 bases from V and 7 bases from J, with 15 bases between. Germline V gene lookup returns CDR1 SNHLY and CDR2 FYNNEI.

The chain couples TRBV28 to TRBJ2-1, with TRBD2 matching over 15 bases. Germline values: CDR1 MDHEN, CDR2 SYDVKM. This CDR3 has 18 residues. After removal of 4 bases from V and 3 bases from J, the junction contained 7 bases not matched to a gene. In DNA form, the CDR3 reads TGTGCCAGCAGTTCGGAGGGACTAGCGGGGGGACACTACAATGAGCAGTTCTTC. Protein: CASSSEGLAGGHYNEQFF.

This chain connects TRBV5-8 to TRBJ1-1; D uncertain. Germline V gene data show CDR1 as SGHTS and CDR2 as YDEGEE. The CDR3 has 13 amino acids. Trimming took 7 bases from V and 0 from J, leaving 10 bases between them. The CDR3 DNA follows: TGTGCCAGCGGGCGGGGATTGAACACTGAAGCTTTCTTT. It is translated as CASGRGLNTEAFF.

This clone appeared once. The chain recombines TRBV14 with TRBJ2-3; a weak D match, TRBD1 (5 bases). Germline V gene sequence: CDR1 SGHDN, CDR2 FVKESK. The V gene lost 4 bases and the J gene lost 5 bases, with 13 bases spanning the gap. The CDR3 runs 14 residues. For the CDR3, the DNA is TGTGCCAGCAGCCGGAGACAGATCGAAGATACGCAGTATTTT. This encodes CASSRRQIEDTQYF.

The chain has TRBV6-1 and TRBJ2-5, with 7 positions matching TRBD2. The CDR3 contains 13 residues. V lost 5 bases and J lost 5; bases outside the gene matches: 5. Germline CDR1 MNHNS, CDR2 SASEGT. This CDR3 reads CASSSFGGETQYF. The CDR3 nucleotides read TGTGCCAGCAGTTCGTTCGGGGGGGAGACCCAGTACTTC.